The T cell receptor (beta chain) described here comes from a study of T-cell memory formation after mild COVID-19. In the study overall: Clustering of TCRs was largely donor specific.

V was clipped by 4 bases and J by 3 bases; unmatched bases: 8. This CDR3 is 16 amino acids long. CDR1 and CDR2 from the germline V gene are SGHKS and YYEKEE (reference sequence). To note about this clonotype: As yet, its antigen is unknown.

The study, taken as a whole, reports: What remained unconfirmed was the SARS-CoV-2 specificity of second-wave clones peaking on day 37. Contracting clones from day 15 to 85 showed balanced CD4/CD8; later expanders favored CD4+.

TCR alpha and TCR beta cDNA libraries with sample barcodes and UMIs came from 5'RACE using constant-segment primers. TCRdb itself ran the 5' RACE reads through MiXCR, one entry per CDR3 protein. The sample includes about 130,000 distinct CDR3 sequences, about 6% of them seen just once. Sequencing used PBMCs or a T cell subset sorted from them (not recorded which). This TCR came from an adult woman who had mild COVID-19 (a few samples of this study predate the infection). Cell type and time point are not known. The rearrangement links TRBV5-5 to TRBJ2-5, with 11 positions matching TRBD2. The CDR3, as DNA: TGTGCCAGCAGCCCCCTTTCGACTAGCGGGAAAGAGACCCAGTACTTC. This codes for CASSPLSTSGKETQYF.